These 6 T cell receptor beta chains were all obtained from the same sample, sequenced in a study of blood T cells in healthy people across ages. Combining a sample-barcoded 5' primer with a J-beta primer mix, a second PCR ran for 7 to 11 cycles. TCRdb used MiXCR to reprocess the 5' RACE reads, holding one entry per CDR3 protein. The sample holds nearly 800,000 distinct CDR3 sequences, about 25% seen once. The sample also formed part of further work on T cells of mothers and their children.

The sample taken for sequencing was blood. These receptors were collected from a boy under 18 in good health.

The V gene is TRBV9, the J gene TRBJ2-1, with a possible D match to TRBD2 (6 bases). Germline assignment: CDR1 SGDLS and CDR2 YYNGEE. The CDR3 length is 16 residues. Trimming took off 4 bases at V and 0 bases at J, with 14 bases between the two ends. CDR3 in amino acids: CASSPRSGSSYNEQFF. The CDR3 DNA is TGTGCCAGCAGCCCCCGTAGCGGCAGCTCCTACAATGAGCAGTTCTTC. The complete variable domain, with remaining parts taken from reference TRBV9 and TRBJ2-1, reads DSGVTQTPKHLITATGQRVTLRCSPRSGDLSVYWYQQSLDQGLQFLIQYYNGEERAKGNILERFSAQQFPDLHSELNLSSLELGDSALYFCASSPRSGSSYNEQFFGPGTRLTVL.

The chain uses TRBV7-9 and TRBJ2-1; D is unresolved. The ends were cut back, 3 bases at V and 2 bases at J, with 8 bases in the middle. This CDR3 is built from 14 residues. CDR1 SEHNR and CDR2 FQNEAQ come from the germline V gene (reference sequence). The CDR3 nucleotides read TGTGCCAGCAGCTTGGCCAGTACCTACAATGAGCAGTTCTTC. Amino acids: CASSLASTYNEQFF.

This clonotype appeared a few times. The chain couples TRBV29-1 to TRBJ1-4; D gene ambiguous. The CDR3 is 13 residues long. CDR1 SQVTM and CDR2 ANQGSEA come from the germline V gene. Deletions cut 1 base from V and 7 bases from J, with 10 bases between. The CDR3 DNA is TGCAGCGTTGAAGCGACTTCTAGTGAAAAACTGTTTTTT. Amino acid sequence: CSVEATSSEKLFF. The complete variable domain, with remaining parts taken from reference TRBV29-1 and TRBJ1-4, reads SAVISQKPSRDICQRGTSLTIQCQVDSQVTMMFWYRQQPGQSLTLIATANQGSEATYESGFVIDKFPISRPNLTFSTLTVSNMSPEDSSIYLCSVEATSSEKLFFGSGTQLSVL.

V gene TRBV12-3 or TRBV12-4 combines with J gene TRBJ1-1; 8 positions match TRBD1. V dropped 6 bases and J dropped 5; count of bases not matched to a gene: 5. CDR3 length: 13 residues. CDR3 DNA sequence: TGTGCCAGCAGGACAGGGGTGAGTACTGAAGCTTTCTTT. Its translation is CASRTGVSTEAFF.

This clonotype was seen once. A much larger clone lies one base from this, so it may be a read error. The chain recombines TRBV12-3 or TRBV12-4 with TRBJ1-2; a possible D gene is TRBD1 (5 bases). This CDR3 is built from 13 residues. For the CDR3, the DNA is TGTGCCAGCAGCTTGGGGGTTAGCTATGGCTACGCCTTC. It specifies CASSLGVSYGYAF.

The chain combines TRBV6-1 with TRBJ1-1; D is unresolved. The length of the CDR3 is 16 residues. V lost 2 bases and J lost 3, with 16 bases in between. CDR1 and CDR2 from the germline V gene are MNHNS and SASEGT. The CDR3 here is CASSESFLASDTEAFF. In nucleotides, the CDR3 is TGTGCCAGCAGTGAAAGTTTTTTGGCAAGCGACACTGAAGCTTTCTTT.